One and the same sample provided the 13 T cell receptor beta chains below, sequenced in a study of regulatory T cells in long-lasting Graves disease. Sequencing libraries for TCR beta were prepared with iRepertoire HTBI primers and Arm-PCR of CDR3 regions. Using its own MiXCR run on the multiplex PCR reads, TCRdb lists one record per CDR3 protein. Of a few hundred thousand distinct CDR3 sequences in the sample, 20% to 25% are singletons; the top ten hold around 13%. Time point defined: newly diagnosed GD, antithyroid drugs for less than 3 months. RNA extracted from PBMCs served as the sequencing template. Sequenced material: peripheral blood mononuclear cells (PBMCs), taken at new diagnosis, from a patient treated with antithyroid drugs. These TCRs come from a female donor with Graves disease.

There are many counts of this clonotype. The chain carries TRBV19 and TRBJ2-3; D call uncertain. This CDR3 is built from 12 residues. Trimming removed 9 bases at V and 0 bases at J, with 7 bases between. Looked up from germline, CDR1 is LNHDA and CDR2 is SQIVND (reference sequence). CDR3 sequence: CASSISTDTQYF. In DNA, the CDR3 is TGTGCCAGCAGCATAAGCACAGATACGCAGTATTTT.

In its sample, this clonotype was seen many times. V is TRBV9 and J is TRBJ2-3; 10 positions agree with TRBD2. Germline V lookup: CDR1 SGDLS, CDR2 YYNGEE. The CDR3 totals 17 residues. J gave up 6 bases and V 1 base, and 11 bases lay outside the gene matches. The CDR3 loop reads CASSVTDLAGEVDTQYF. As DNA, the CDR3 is TGTGCCAGCAGCGTAACTGACCTAGCGGGAGAGGTGGATACGCAGTATTTT.

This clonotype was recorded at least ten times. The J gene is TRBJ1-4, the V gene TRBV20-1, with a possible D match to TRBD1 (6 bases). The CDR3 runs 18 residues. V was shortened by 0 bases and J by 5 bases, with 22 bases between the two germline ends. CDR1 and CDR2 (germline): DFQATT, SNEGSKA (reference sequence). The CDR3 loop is CSARDQVPLQGTNEKLFF. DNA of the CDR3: TGCAGTGCTAGAGACCAAGTACCCCTACAGGGCACAAATGAAAAACTGTTTTTT.

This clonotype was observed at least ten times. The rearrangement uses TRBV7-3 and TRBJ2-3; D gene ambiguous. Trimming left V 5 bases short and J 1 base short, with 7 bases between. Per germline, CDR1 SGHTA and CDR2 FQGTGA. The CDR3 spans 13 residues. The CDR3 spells CASSPGRTDTQYF. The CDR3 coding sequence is TGTGCCAGCAGCCCAGGACGCACAGATACGCAGTATTTT.

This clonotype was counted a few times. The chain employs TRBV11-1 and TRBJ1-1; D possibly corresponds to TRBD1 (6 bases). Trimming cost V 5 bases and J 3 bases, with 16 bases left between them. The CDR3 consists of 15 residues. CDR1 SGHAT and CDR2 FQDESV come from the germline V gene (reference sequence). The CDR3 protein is CASSETRQADTEAFF. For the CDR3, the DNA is TGTGCCAGCAGCGAAACGAGACAGGCGGACACTGAAGCTTTCTTT. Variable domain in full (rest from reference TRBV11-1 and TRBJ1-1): EAEVAQSPRYKITEKSQAVAFWCDPISGHATLYWYRQILGQGPELLVQFQDESVVDDSQLPKDRFSAERLKGVDSTLKIQPAELGDSAMYLCASSETRQADTEAFFGQGTRLTVV.

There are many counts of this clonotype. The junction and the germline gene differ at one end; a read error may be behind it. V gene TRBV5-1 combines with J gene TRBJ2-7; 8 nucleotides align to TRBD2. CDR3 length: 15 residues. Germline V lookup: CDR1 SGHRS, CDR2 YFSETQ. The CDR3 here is CASSLAGLAGSEQYF. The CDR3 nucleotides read TGTGCCAGCAGCTTGGCCGGGTTAGCGGGAAGCGAGCAGTACTTC.

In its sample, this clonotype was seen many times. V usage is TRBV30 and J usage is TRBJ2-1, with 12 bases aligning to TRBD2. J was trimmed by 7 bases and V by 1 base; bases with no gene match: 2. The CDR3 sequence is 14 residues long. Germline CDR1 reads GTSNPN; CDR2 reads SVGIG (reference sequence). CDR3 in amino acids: CAWSASGRANEQFF. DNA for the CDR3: TGTGCCTGGAGTGCTAGCGGGAGGGCAAATGAGCAGTTCTTC. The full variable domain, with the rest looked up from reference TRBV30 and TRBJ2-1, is SQTIHQWPATLVQPVGSPLSLECTVEGTSNPNLYWYRQAAGRGLQLLFYSVGIGQISSEVPQNLSASRPQDRQFILSSKKLLLSDSGFYLCAWSASGRANEQFFGPGTRLTVL.

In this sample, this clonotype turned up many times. CDR3: CSARWGPTDTQYF. The CDR3, as DNA: TGCAGTGCTAGATGGGGGCCCACAGATACGCAGTATTTT. This rearrangement joins TRBV20-1 to TRBJ2-3; possibly TRBD1 for D (6 bases). V was clipped by 2 bases and J by 2 bases, with 8 bases between them. Germline CDR1 and CDR2: DFQATT and SNEGSKA (reference sequence). The CDR3 spans 13 residues.

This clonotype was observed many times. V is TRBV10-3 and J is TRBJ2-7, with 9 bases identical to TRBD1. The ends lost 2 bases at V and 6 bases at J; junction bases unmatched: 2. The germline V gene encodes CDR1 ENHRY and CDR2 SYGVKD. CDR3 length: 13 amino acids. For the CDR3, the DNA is TGTGCCATCAGTGAGACACAGGGGGCCGAGCAGTACTTC. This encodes CAISETQGAEQYF.

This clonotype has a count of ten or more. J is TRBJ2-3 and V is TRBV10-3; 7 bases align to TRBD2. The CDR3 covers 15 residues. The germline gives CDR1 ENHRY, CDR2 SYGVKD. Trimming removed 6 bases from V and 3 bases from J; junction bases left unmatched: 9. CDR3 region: CAIRGSREQTDTQYF. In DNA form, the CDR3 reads TGTGCCATCAGGGGGTCGCGGGAGCAGACAGATACGCAGTATTTT.

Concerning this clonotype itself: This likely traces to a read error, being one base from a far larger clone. CDR3 in amino acids: CASSLRAGSGETQFF. The CDR3 coding sequence is TGTGCCAGCAGTTTAAGGGCAGGGTCGGGCGAGACCCAGTTCTTC. V usage is TRBV28 and J usage is TRBJ2-1; D might be TRBD1 (5 bases). The CDR3 is 15 amino acids. The ends were cut back, 2 bases at V and 13 bases at J, with 21 bases in the middle. CDR1 is MDHEN and CDR2 is SYDVKM in the germline V gene.

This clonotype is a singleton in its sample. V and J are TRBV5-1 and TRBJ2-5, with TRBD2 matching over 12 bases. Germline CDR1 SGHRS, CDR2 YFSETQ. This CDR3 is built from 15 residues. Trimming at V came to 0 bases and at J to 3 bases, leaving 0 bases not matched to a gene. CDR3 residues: CASSLGLAGEETQYF. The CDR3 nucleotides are TGCGCCAGCAGCTTGGGACTAGCGGGGGAAGAGACCCAGTACTTC.

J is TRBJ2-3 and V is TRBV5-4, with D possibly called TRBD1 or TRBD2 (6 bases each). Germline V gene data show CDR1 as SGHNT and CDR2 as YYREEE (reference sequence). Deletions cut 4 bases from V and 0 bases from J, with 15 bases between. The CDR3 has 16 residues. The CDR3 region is CASSPPEGGSTDTQYF. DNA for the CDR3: TGTGCCAGCAGCCCTCCGGAGGGGGGCAGCACAGATACGCAGTATTTT.